Shown below are 19 T cell receptor beta chains from a single sample sequenced in a study of brain T cells in children with intractable seizures. TCRdb keeps only in-frame clones here, not all; method: immunoSEQ multiplex PCR. The table includes 300,000 to 400,000 clones, 93% detected once. Sample time point: blood from clinic visit 5 months post-surgery; TSC patient then seizure free. The input for sequencing was peripheral blood, taken around 5 months after surgery. These receptors originate from a boy younger than two with tuberous sclerosis and intractable seizures.

This chain connects TRBV6-2 or TRBV6-3 to TRBJ1-1; 8 bases map to TRBD1. Germline trimming cut 5 bases from V and 6 bases from J; bases unmatched to any gene: 2. CDR3 length equals 12 residues. Per the germline V gene, CDR1 is MNHEY and CDR2 is SVGEGT. DNA of the CDR3: TGTGCCAGCAGTGGACAGGGCCCTGAAGCTTTCTTT. It specifies CASSGQGPEAFF.

V usage is TRBV19 and J usage is TRBJ1-1, with 8 bases lining up with TRBD1. V trimming: 2 bases; J trimming: 1 base; junction bases outside the gene matches: 6. The CDR3 is 16 residues long. Germline V gene sequence: CDR1 LNHDA, CDR2 SQIVND (reference sequence). The CDR3 sequence: CASSIKADRANTEAFF. In DNA form, the CDR3 reads TGTGCCAGTAGTATAAAAGCGGACAGGGCGAACACTGAAGCTTTCTTT.

The chain combines TRBV29-1 with TRBJ2-7, with 9 bases aligning to TRBD1. The V gene end was trimmed by 6 bases and the J gene end by 1 base; junction bases not matched to a gene: 4. The CDR3 is 13 amino acids. Germline V gives CDR1 SQVTM, CDR2 ANQGSEA. The chain's CDR3 is CSVRTGVSYEQYF. The CDR3 nucleotides read TGCAGCGTGAGGACAGGGGTATCCTACGAGCAGTACTTC.

The chain has TRBV29-1 and TRBJ1-4; 7 positions match TRBD1. Germline CDR1 reads SQVTM; CDR2 reads ANQGSEA. The V and J ends lost 0 bases and 4 bases, in that order; junction bases with no gene match: 11. The CDR3 spans 17 residues. The CDR3 region is CSVEDLPITGDNEKLFF. In nucleotides, the CDR3 is TGCAGCGTTGAAGATCTCCCTATAACAGGGGATAATGAAAAACTGTTTTTT.

The chain couples TRBV20-1 to TRBJ2-3; 11 nucleotides align to TRBD2. Germline V lookup: CDR1 DFQATT, CDR2 SNEGSKA (reference sequence). V lost 3 bases, J lost 6 bases, and 8 bases stayed unmatched. CDR3 size: 15 residues. CDR3 nucleotides: TGCAGTGCTAGTACTAGCGGGGGCCCTCGGGATACGCAGTATTTT. This translates into CSASTSGGPRDTQYF.

V gene TRBV6-5 combines with J gene TRBJ1-1; 7 nucleotides match TRBD1. From germline, CDR1 is MNHEY and CDR2 SVGAGI. The CDR3 loop spans 15 amino acids. V lost 3 bases and J lost 4; bases outside the gene matches: 8. The CDR3 DNA reads as TGTGCCAGCAGTTATGGAGGGGGCTATAGCACTGAAGCTTTCTTT. The encoded protein is CASSYGGGYSTEAFF.

V and J are TRBV18 and TRBJ2-5; 11 nucleotides agree with TRBD2. The germline V gene has CDR1 KGHSH and CDR2 LQKENI. This CDR3 has 16 amino acids. Trimming removed 4 bases from V and 0 bases from J; junction bases left unmatched: 4. CDR3 region: CASSRRLAGYQETQYF. The CDR3 DNA reads as TGTGCCAGCTCACGGCGACTAGCGGGATACCAAGAGACCCAGTACTTC.

This rearrangement joins TRBV2 to TRBJ1-1; 8 bases match TRBD1. The ends lost 3 bases at V and 2 bases at J; junction bases unmatched: 8. The CDR3 runs 16 residues. Germline CDR1 is SNHLY and CDR2 is FYNNEI. The CDR3: CASSEIAGQVNTEAFF. The CDR3 DNA reads TGTGCCAGCAGTGAGATTGCGGGACAGGTTAACACTGAAGCTTTCTTT.

The gene calls are TRBV6-4 and TRBJ1-5; perhaps TRBD1 as D (5 bases). Germline V gives CDR1 MRHNA, CDR2 SNTAGT. V lost 3 bases and J lost 6, with 15 bases in between. The CDR3 extends over 15 amino acids. CDR3 nucleotides: TGTGCCAGCAGTGAATCTGGAGGGGCTAGTCAGCCCCAGCATTTT. Translated, it gives CASSESGGASQPQHF.

This chain uses TRBV5-1 with TRBJ1-5; no firm D call. Deletions cut 4 bases from V and 2 bases from J, with 19 bases between. The length of the CDR3 is 17 residues. Germline V gene data show CDR1 as SGHRS and CDR2 as YFSETQ. CDR3 DNA: TGCGCCAGCAGCCCGAACGAGGTGTCGATGGGCAATCAGCCCCAGCATTTT. Protein: CASSPNEVSMGNQPQHF.

This rearrangement joins TRBV2 to TRBJ2-1; TRBD1 aligns across 10 bases. Germline values: CDR1 SNHLY, CDR2 FYNNEI. The CDR3 sequence is 15 residues long. V shed 3 bases and J 5 bases; nucleotides not matched to a gene: 4. For the CDR3, the DNA is TGTGCCAGCAGTGAGCCGGGACAGGGGAACAATGAGCAGTTCTTC. The encoded protein is CASSEPGQGNNEQFF. The whole variable domain, filled in from reference TRBV2 and TRBJ2-1, reads EPEVTQTPSHQVTQMGQEVILRCVPISNHLYFYWYRQILGQKVEFLVSFYNNEISEKSEIFDDQFSVERPDGSNFTLKIRSTKLEDSAMYFCASSEPGQGNNEQFFGPGTRLTVL.

This chain joins TRBV30 and TRBJ2-1; D could derive from TRBD1 or TRBD2 (5 bases each). Germline V gene data show CDR1 as GTSNPN and CDR2 as SVGIG (reference sequence). Trimming pared 4 bases from V and 8 bases from J, leaving 15 bases between. The CDR3 is 13 amino acids. This CDR3 is CAWKGRGLDEQFF. The CDR3 coding sequence is TGTGCCTGGAAGGGACGGGGCCTCGATGAGCAGTTCTTC.

This clone was counted a single time. The V gene is TRBV12-2, the J gene TRBJ2-7; the DNA was not compared with TRBD2, the D call given in the table. TRBV12-2 corresponds to a pseudogene. The CDR3 length is 18 residues. The CDR3 nucleotides are TGTGCAAGTCGCTTATGGGCCGCGGGACTACAATGCTCCTACGAGCAGTACTTC. Translating it yields CASRLWAAGLQCSYEQYF.

V is TRBV11-2 and J is TRBJ2-7; D is unclear. CDR3 length: 13 residues. The ends were cut back, 2 bases at V and 5 bases at J, with 10 bases in the middle. Germline V gene data show CDR1 as SGHAT and CDR2 as FQNNGV. The CDR3 DNA sequence: TGTGCCAGCAGCTTATATTCTGCTGACGAGCAGTACTTC. This gives the protein CASSLYSADEQYF.

The chain has TRBV7-6 and TRBJ2-7; D ambiguous. CDR1 and CDR2 (germline): SGHVS, FNYEAQ. There are 16 residues in the CDR3. V lost 5 bases and J 2 bases, leaving 19 bases between the germline ends. In nucleotides, the CDR3 is TGTGCCAGCAGCCCAACCTCCCGCGGAGCACCCTACGAGCAGTACTTC. Translation: CASSPTSRGAPYEQYF.

This chain links TRBV30 with TRBJ2-2; TRBD2 is a possible D gene (6 bases). V lost 3 bases, J lost 4 bases, and 12 bases lay in between. Germline CDR1 and CDR2: GTSNPN and SVGIG (reference sequence). The CDR3 runs 14 residues. The CDR3 reads CAWSGRGATGELFF. In DNA, the CDR3 is TGTGCCTGGAGCGGGCGCGGGGCCACCGGGGAGCTGTTTTTT.

The chain links TRBV12-3 or TRBV12-4 to TRBJ2-7; D not certain. Trimming removed 4 bases at V and 0 bases at J, with 4 bases between. This CDR3 comprises 12 residues. The CDR3 protein is CASSYSSYEQYF. CDR3 nucleotides: TGTGCCAGCAGTTACAGCTCCTACGAGCAGTACTTC.

DNA for the CDR3: TGTGCCAGCAGCGGAAGTAGAGGGCCGGGACAGCGGAGGCGGCAGCCCCAGCATTTT. It codes for CASSGSRGPGQRRRQPQHF. This rearrangement joins TRBV9 to TRBJ1-5; 7 bases are shared with TRBD1. Germline V gene sequence: CDR1 SGDLS, CDR2 YYNGEE. Trimming cost V 3 bases and J 7 bases; bases outside gene matches: 22. The CDR3 contains 19 residues.

The genes are TRBV9 and TRBJ2-5; 9 bases line up with TRBD2. J lost 3 bases, V lost 0 bases, and 6 bases had no gene match. CDR1 and CDR2 from the germline V gene are SGDLS and YYNGEE. The CDR3 contains 16 residues. The chain's CDR3 is CASSVGIVAGEETQYF. CDR3 DNA sequence: TGTGCCAGCAGCGTAGGAATAGTAGCGGGGGAAGAGACCCAGTACTTC.